A single sample gave rise to the 30 T cell receptor beta chains below, sequenced in a study of blood T cell repertoires in COVID-19. Method: immunoSEQ multiplex PCR; TCRdb's copy keeps in-frame clones and lacks some. The table has around 150,000 clones, 86% seen once. The sequenced sample consisted of peripheral blood. These receptors came from an older man with acute or convalescent COVID-19.

This clone occurred once. V usage is TRBV7-3 and J usage is TRBJ2-2, with TRBD2 as a possible D gene (6 bases). The germline V gene has CDR1 SGHTA and CDR2 FQGTGA. The V end was cut by 0 bases, the J end by 6 bases, with 17 bases between. The CDR3 runs to 17 residues. The CDR3 nucleotides are TGTGCCAGCAGCTTAACCCCCCGGGGGATGGGGTCCGGGGAGCTGTTTTTT. This translates into CASSLTPRGMGSGELFF.

This clone showed up just once. The chain links TRBV7-9 to TRBJ2-3, with 16 bases fitting TRBD2. Per germline, CDR1 SEHNR and CDR2 FQNEAQ (reference sequence). The CDR3 is 16 residues long. V shed 3 bases and J 4 bases; nucleotides not matched to a gene: 1. Here the CDR3 reads CASSFGTSGRADTQYF. The DNA for the CDR3 is TGTGCCAGCAGCTTTGGGACTAGCGGGAGGGCAGATACGCAGTATTTT.

This clone has only one observation. V gene TRBV11-1 combines with J gene TRBJ1-6; no reliable D call. Trimming removed 1 base at V and 0 bases at J, with 7 bases between. Germline-derived CDR1 and CDR2 are SGHAT and FQDESV (reference sequence). This CDR3 comprises 16 residues. The CDR3 protein is CASSLGTGSYNSPLHF. DNA of the CDR3: TGTGCCAGCAGCTTAGGAACTGGCTCCTATAATTCACCCCTCCACTTT.

The chain links TRBV7-8 to TRBJ1-5; no reliable D call. Germline loops: CDR1 SGHVS, CDR2 FQNEAQ. The CDR3 has 17 residues. V gave up 1 base and J gave up 0 bases, with 13 bases separating them. CDR3 DNA sequence: TGTGCCAGCAGCTTAGAGCCTCCCAGGCTTAGCAATCAGCCCCAGCATTTT. This sequence encodes CASSLEPPRLSNQPQHF. The full variable domain, with the rest looked up from reference TRBV7-8 and TRBJ1-5, is GAGVSQSPRYKVAKRGQDVALRCDPISGHVSLFWYQQALGQGPEFLTYFQNEAQLDKSGLPSDRFFAERPEGSVSTLKIQRTQQEDSAVYLCASSLEPPRLSNQPQHFGDGTRLSIL.

CDR3 loop: CATSVIQQETQYF. CDR3 DNA: TGTGCCACCAGTGTAATCCAGCAAGAGACCCAGTACTTC. The chain is built from TRBV24-1 and TRBJ2-5; D remains ambiguous. V was clipped by 5 bases and J by 2 bases, with 8 bases between them. Germline loops: CDR1 KGHDR, CDR2 SFDVKD. The CDR3 is 13 amino acids.

This chain connects TRBV11-3 to TRBJ2-1; TRBD2 agrees at 15 bases. The CDR3 contains 18 residues. J gave up 5 bases and V 5 bases, and 10 bases lay outside the gene matches. Germline CDR1 SGHNT, CDR2 YENEEA. CDR3 sequence: CASSPGLAGGASDNEQFF. The CDR3 DNA reads as TGTGCCAGCAGCCCGGGACTAGCGGGAGGCGCTAGCGACAATGAGCAGTTCTTC.

The chain combines TRBV9 with TRBJ2-1; tentatively, D is TRBD2 (7 bases). Germline assignment: CDR1 SGDLS and CDR2 YYNGEE. The CDR3 has 15 amino acids. Between the trimmed V and J ends, which lost 1 base and 9 bases, there was a span of 17 bases. CDR3 nucleotides: TGTGCCAGCAGCGTAAGAGGCGGGAGCAGGGGTGAGCAGTTCTTC. Protein product: CASSVRGGSRGEQFF.

Concerning this clone itself: At one end the junction does not follow the germline gene, possibly because of a read error. The chain employs TRBV18 and TRBJ2-5; TRBD2 matches at 11 bases. Germline lookup yields CDR1 KGHSH and CDR2 LQKENI. The CDR3 is 13 residues long. CDR3 in DNA: TGTGCCAGCTCATCCGTACTAGCGGGAGATCCGAACTTC. Translated: CASSSVLAGDPNF.

This chain uses TRBV7-2 with TRBJ2-7, with 7 bases aligning to TRBD2. The length of the CDR3 is 14 residues. Germline V gene sequence: CDR1 SGHTA, CDR2 FQGNSA. Trimming took 2 bases from V and 2 from J; bases not matched to a gene: 3. CDR3 nucleotide sequence: TGTGCCAGCAGCTTATTGGGACTACCCTACGAGCAGTACTTC. Translating it yields CASSLLGLPYEQYF.

The rearrangement links TRBV7-2 to TRBJ2-5, with TRBD2 identical over 8 bases. J lost 5 bases, V lost 1 base, and 3 bases had no gene match. The CDR3 has 14 residues. Germline-derived CDR1 and CDR2 are SGHTA and FQGNSA. The DNA of the CDR3 is TGTGCCAGCAGCTTAGGGACGGGAGGGGAGACCCAGTACTTC. Its protein is CASSLGTGGETQYF.

The chain couples TRBV28 to TRBJ1-6, with 7 bases lining up with TRBD1. V lost 5 bases to trimming and J lost 4 bases; unmatched junction nucleotides: 5. CDR3 size: 15 residues. Germline V gene sequence: CDR1 MDHEN, CDR2 SYDVKM. The CDR3 bases are TGTGCCAGCAGTCCCCCCAGGGGGTATAATTCACCCCTCCACTTT. Encoded protein: CASSPPRGYNSPLHF.

V and J are TRBV3-1 (or the pseudogene TRBV3-2) and TRBJ2-5; 8 bases agree with TRBD2. Per germline, CDR1 LGHDT and CDR2 YNNKEL (reference sequence). The length of the CDR3 is 15 residues. Trimming cost V 4 bases and J 5 bases; bases outside gene matches: 9. CDR3 loop: CASSPERETGETQYF. CDR3 DNA: TGTGCCAGCAGCCCCGAGCGGGAGACGGGGGAGACCCAGTACTTC.

CDR3: CASSLALASNEQFF. CDR3 coding DNA: TGCGCCAGCAGCTTGGCCCTAGCGAGCAATGAGCAGTTCTTC. The genes are TRBV5-1 and TRBJ2-1, with TRBD2 as a possible D gene (6 bases). The CDR3 is 14 amino acids. Trimming shortened V by 0 bases and J by 6 bases, and 10 bases separated the two germline ends. The germline V gene has CDR1 SGHRS and CDR2 YFSETQ.

The CDR3 sequence is CASSESGANNEQFF. Here the CDR3 DNA reads TGTGCCAGCAGTGAATCCGGTGCCAACAATGAGCAGTTCTTC. The chain couples TRBV25-1 to TRBJ2-1; D remains ambiguous. V lost 1 base, J lost 5 bases, and 9 bases lay in between. Germline loops: CDR1 MGHDK, CDR2 SYGVNS. The length of the CDR3 is 14 residues. The full variable domain, with the rest looked up from reference TRBV25-1 and TRBJ2-1, is EADIYQTPRYLVIGTGKKITLECSQTMGHDKMYWYQQDPGMELHLIHYSYGVNSTEKGDLSSESTVSRIRTEHFPLTLESARPSHTSQYLCASSESGANNEQFFGPGTRLTVL.

CDR3 loop: CASSLIGTTGYGYTF. CDR3 bases: TGCGCCAGCAGCTTGATCGGTACAACAGGGTATGGCTACACCTTC. The chain combines TRBV5-1 with TRBJ1-2; perhaps TRBD1 as D (6 bases). This CDR3 has 15 residues. V lost 1 base to trimming and J lost 5 bases, with 15 bases between them. The V gene's germline CDR1 is SGHRS and CDR2 YFSETQ.

The V gene is TRBV2, the J gene TRBJ2-1; TRBD2 is a possible D gene (6 bases). This CDR3 has 15 amino acids. Germline-derived CDR1 and CDR2 are SNHLY and FYNNEI. V lost 4 bases to trimming and J lost 0 bases, with 10 bases between them. The CDR3 here is CASSAERASYNEQFF. The CDR3 nucleotides read TGTGCCAGCAGTGCGGAGCGGGCCTCCTACAATGAGCAGTTCTTC. Filled out from reference TRBV2 and TRBJ2-1, the complete variable domain reads EPEVTQTPSHQVTQMGQEVILRCVPISNHLYFYWYRQILGQKVEFLVSFYNNEISEKSEIFDDQFSVERPDGSNFTLKIRSTKLEDSAMYFCASSAERASYNEQFFGPGTRLTVL.

This CDR3 is CASSSGTAGLGSTDTQYF. The CDR3 DNA reads as TGTGCCAGCAGCTCCGGGACAGCGGGACTAGGATCCACAGATACGCAGTATTTT. The chain recombines TRBV28 with TRBJ2-3, with D perhaps TRBD2 (8 bases). CDR3 length: 18 amino acids. V was cut by 6 bases and J by 2 bases, with 24 bases left in between. In germline, CDR1 is MDHEN, CDR2 SYDVKM.

The rearrangement links TRBV6-1 to TRBJ2-7; unclear D gene. This CDR3 region has 16 residues. Germline CDR1 MNHNS, CDR2 SASEGT. Between the trimmed V and J ends, which lost 4 bases and 0 bases, there was a span of 16 bases. This CDR3 reads CASSVGTRRFSYEQYF. The CDR3 nucleotides read TGTGCCAGCAGTGTGGGCACTCGACGATTCTCCTACGAGCAGTACTTC.

The V gene is TRBV4-1, the J gene TRBJ2-7, with D perhaps TRBD2 (5 bases). From germline, CDR1 is MGHRA and CDR2 YSYEKL. Trimming took off 1 base at V and 0 bases at J, with 7 bases between the two ends. The CDR3 is made up of 14 amino acids. CDR3: CASSQAGFSYEQYF. The CDR3 DNA reads as TGCGCCAGCAGCCAAGCGGGATTCTCCTACGAGCAGTACTTC.

J is TRBJ1-5 and V is TRBV24-1; no definite D call. The germline CDR1 and CDR2 sequences are KGHDR and SFDVKD. CDR3 length: 14 residues. V gave up 6 bases and J gave up 1 base, with 9 bases separating them. CDR3 bases: TGTGCCACCAGTTCGTACGGGAGCAATCAGCCCCAGCATTTT. Translation gives CATSSYGSNQPQHF.

As regards this clone: Its ends do not fully match the called genes, so a read error is possible. The gene calls are TRBV6-5 and TRBJ1-5; no clear D. The CDR3 consists of 14 residues. Germline V gene sequence: CDR1 MNHEY, CDR2 SVGAGI. The CDR3 sequence is CASTALDSNPPQHF. DNA for the CDR3: TGTGCCAGCACGGCTCTCGATAGCAATCCGCCCCAGCATTTT.

CDR3 nucleotide sequence: TGTGCCAGCAGCCAAGAATTTGCGGGCGCGAACACCGGGGAGCTGTTTTTT. Its protein is CASSQEFAGANTGELFF. J is TRBJ2-2 and V is TRBV3-1 (or the pseudogene TRBV3-2); TRBD2 is a possible D gene (5 bases). CDR3 length: 17 amino acids. Trimming cost V 0 bases and J 0 bases, with 11 bases left between them. CDR1 is LGHDT and CDR2 is YNNKEL in the germline V gene (reference sequence).

V is TRBV28 and J is TRBJ1-5, with D unclear. The V end was cut by 2 bases, the J end by 3 bases, with 11 bases between. Looked up from germline, CDR1 is MDHEN and CDR2 is SYDVKM. The CDR3 totals 15 residues. This chain's CDR3 is CASSLLDLYNQPQHF. The CDR3 nucleotides read TGTGCCAGCAGTTTACTGGACTTATACAATCAGCCCCAGCATTTT.

V gene TRBV28 combines with J gene TRBJ1-5; 7 nucleotides line up with TRBD1. The CDR3 sequence is 15 residues long. With 7 bases clipped from V and 6 bases from J, the junction kept 12 bases outside the gene matches. From germline, CDR1 is MDHEN and CDR2 SYDVKM. CDR3 sequence: CASTQQGKGGQPQHF. The CDR3 nucleotides are TGTGCCAGCACCCAACAGGGGAAGGGTGGTCAGCCCCAGCATTTT.

The CDR3 coding sequence is TGTGCCAGCAGCTACGGGGGGACTTCACCCCTCCACTTT. This sequence encodes CASSYGGTSPLHF. The J gene is TRBJ1-6, the V gene TRBV14, with D possibly TRBD1 on 5 matching bases. CDR1 SGHDN and CDR2 FVKESK come from the germline V gene. The CDR3 length is 13 residues. Trimming cost V 5 bases and J 9 bases, with 11 bases left between them.

This rearrangement joins TRBV6-6 to TRBJ2-1, with TRBD2 matching 10 bases. CDR3 size: 15 residues. Germline CDR1 reads MNHNY; CDR2 reads SVGAGI (reference sequence). V lost 10 bases, J lost 4 bases, and 10 bases stayed unmatched. The CDR3 region is CAIGLAGALYNEQFF. The CDR3 DNA sequence: TGTGCCATTGGGCTAGCGGGAGCCCTATACAATGAGCAGTTCTTC.

This clone showed up just a few times. The chain joins TRBV3-1 (or the pseudogene TRBV3-2) to TRBJ2-1; 13 bases agree with TRBD2. This CDR3 comprises 15 residues. V was clipped by 4 bases and J by 9 bases; unmatched bases: 6. The germline CDR1 and CDR2 sequences are LGHDT and YNNKEL (reference sequence). The CDR3 spells CASSLRTSGRAEQFF. Here the CDR3 DNA reads TGTGCCAGCAGCCTCCGGACTAGCGGGAGAGCTGAGCAGTTCTTC.

The V and J genes are TRBV9 and TRBJ2-2, with TRBD2 identical over 11 bases. Germline CDR1 and CDR2: SGDLS and YYNGEE. With V trimmed by 4 bases and J by 7 bases, 6 bases remained unmatched. The CDR3 contains 15 residues. CDR3 protein: CASSPTSGSIGELFF. In nucleotides, the CDR3 is TGTGCCAGCAGCCCAACTAGCGGGAGTATCGGGGAGCTGTTTTTT.

V and J are TRBV29-1 and TRBJ2-7; 9 bases match TRBD1. This CDR3 is built from 12 residues. CDR1 SQVTM and CDR2 ANQGSEA come from the germline V gene. J was trimmed by 1 base and V by 6 bases; bases with no gene match: 1. CDR3 bases: TGCAGCGTGGGACAGGGTTCCTACGAGCAGTACTTC. Translated: CSVGQGSYEQYF.

This clone was observed a handful of times. The chain joins TRBV5-1 to TRBJ1-1; the D gene is possibly TRBD1 (5 bases). The CDR3 has 13 amino acids. The ends were cut back, 2 bases at V and 2 bases at J, with 7 bases in the middle. Germline loops: CDR1 SGHRS, CDR2 YFSETQ. The CDR3 DNA is TGCGCCAGCAGCTTCGACAGTAACACTGAAGCTTTCTTT. Its protein is CASSFDSNTEAFF.